The entry that follows covers one T cell receptor (beta chain) sequence. The sample comes from a study of shared clonotypes between healthy human individuals. Assay execution took place at the deep level. The protocol was immunoSEQ multiplex PCR, while the TCRdb copy is restricted to in-frame clones and leaves out a portion. This sample has approximately 2,000,000 clones, with 92% found just once. The CDR3 totals 15 residues. From germline, CDR1 is SGHRS and CDR2 YFSETQ. V lost 4 bases to trimming and J lost 1 base, with 13 bases between them. This chain links TRBV5-1 with TRBJ2-3, with D perhaps matching TRBD1 (6 bases). The specimen sequenced was naive CD4+ T cells from PBMCs. Subset denoted: CD45RA+ positively selected. This TCR was recovered from a man between 18 and 35 years old in good health. Some clones in this sample may be carry-over from other donors' samples. DNA for the CDR3: TGCGCCAGCAGCGTGGGACATCCCGGCACAGATACGCAGTATTTT. Translated, it gives CASSVGHPGTDTQYF.